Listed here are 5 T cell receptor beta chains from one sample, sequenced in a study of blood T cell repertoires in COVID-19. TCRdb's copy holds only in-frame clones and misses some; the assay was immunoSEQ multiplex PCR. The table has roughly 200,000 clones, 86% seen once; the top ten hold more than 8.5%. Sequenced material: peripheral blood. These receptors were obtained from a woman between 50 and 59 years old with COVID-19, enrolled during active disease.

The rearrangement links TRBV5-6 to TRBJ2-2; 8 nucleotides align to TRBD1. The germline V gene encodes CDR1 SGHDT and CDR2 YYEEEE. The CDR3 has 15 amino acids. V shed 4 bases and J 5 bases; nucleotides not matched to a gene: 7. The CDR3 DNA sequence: TGTGCCAGCAGCCCCCGCAGGGGGCTGACCGGGGAGCTGTTTTTT. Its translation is CASSPRRGLTGELFF. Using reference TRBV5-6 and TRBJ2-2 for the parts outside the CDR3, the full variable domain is DAGVTQSPTHLIKTRGQQVTLRCSPKSGHDTVSWYQQALGQGPQFIFQYYEEEERQRGNFPDRFSGHQFPNYSSELNVNALLLGDSALYLCASSPRRGLTGELFFGEGSRLTVL.

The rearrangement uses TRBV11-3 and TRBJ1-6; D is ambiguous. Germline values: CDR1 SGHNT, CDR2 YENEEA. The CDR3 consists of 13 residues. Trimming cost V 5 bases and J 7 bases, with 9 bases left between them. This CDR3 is CASSQGVNSPLHF. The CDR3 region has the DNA TGTGCCAGCAGCCAAGGAGTAAATTCACCCCTCCACTTT.

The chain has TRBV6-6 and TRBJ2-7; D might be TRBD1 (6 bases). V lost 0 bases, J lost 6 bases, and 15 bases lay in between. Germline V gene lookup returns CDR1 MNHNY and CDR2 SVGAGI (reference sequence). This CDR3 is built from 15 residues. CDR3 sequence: CASSYSISGAGEQYF. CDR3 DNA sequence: TGTGCCAGCAGTTACTCCATCTCAGGGGCGGGCGAGCAGTACTTC.

Here the CDR3 reads CASSTGLAGGLGTGELFF. CDR3 in DNA: TGTGCCAGCTCTACCGGACTAGCGGGGGGGCTGGGCACCGGGGAGCTGTTTTTT. The chain joins TRBV27 to TRBJ2-2; 15 bases line up with TRBD2. CDR1 is MNHEY, CDR2 SMNVEV, per germline (reference sequence). The V gene end was trimmed by 8 bases and the J gene end by 4 bases; junction bases not matched to a gene: 11. The CDR3 is 18 residues long.

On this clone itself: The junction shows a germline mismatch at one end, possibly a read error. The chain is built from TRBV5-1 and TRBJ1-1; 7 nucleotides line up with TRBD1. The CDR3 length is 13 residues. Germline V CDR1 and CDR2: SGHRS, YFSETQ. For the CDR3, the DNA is TGCGCCAGCAGCTTGACGGCAGGGGGGACGATCCTGTTT. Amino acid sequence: CASSLTAGGTILF. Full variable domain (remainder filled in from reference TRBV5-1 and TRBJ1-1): KAGVTQTPRYLIKTRGQQVTLSCSPISGHRSVSWYQQTPGQGLQFLFEYFSETQRNKGNFPGRFSGRQFSNSRSEMNVSTLELGDSALYLCASSLTAGGTILFGQGTRLTVV.